The clone carrying this T cell receptor beta chain showed up many times. This sample is drawn from a study of T-cell memory formation after mild COVID-19. Germline assignment: CDR1 SGHTS and CDR2 YDEGEE. Trimming took 3 bases from V and 6 from J; bases not matched to a gene: 14. CDR3 length: 16 amino acids. Constant-segment primers and 5'RACE yielded cDNA libraries for TCR alpha and TCR beta, each carrying sample barcodes and UMIs. TCRdb re-analysed the 5' RACE reads in MiXCR, keeping a single row per CDR3 protein. The table shows fewer than 90,000 distinct CDR3 sequences, with roughly 13% occurring only once.

What was sequenced was PBMCs or a T cell subset sorted from them (not recorded which). The sequence came from a man between 18 and 35 years old who had mild COVID-19 (a few samples of this study predate the infection). Cell type and time point are not known. The chain employs TRBV5-8 and TRBJ2-7; TRBD1 agrees at 8 bases. CDR3 nucleotide sequence: TGTGCCAGCAGCTGGGGGGCCGGGACAGGTCTGGCCGAGCAGTACTTC. Its protein product is CASSWGAGTGLAEQYF.